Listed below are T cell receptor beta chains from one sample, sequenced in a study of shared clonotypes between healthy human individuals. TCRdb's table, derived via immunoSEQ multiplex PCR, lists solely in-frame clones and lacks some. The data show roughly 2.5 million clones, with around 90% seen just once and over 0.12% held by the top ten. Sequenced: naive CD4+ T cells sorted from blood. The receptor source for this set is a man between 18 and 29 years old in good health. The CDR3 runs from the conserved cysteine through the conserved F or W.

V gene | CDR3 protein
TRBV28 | CASSRGDRGRINSPLHF
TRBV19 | CASNLQGTNQPQHF
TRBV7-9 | CASSPDRAISYNEQFF
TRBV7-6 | CASSLQGAANTGELFF
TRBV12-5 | CASGLFRSGELFF
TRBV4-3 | CASSQDPVNEQFF
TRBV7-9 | CASSSNYRAGYEQYF
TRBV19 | CATLNDREYSNQPQHF
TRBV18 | CASSPRDLGTAIYF
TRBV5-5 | CASSPERHYGYTF
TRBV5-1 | CASSLEAPGLAGVEQYF
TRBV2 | CASSPRQLSYNEQFF
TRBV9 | CASSVHARETQYF
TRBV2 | CASRVQGYEQYF
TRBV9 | CASSGDRGNIQYF
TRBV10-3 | CAISALAGTDTQYF
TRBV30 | CAWSFGGGGNSPLHF
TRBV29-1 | CSVEGTVRETQYF
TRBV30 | CAWSVQRSTGANVLTF
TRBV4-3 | CASSQILEHNYEQYF
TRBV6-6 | CASSYGPDTQYF
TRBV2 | CASSERTGGSYEQYF
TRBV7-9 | CASSPPGRNQPQHF
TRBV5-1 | CASSPGTGANTEAFF
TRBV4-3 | CASSQAGRDLHF
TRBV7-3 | CASSLQGLGVDTQYF
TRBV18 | CASSPSRGPSNTGELFF
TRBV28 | CASSPAFDEKLFF
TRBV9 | CASSPLSGLAAKSSYNEQFF
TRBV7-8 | CASTSGILAGGPGELFF
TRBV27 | CASSPTGFPSYEQYF
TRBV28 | CASSDEAGPGNTIYF
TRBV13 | CASSSGQGHYEQYF
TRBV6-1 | CASSTAGTANYGYTF
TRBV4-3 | CASSQVRGGDSGSPLHF
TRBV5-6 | CASSRLGGRSGANVLTF
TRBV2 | CASSEGQGAQPQHF
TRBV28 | CASSLMQGVNNEQFF
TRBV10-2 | CASSESVVNQPQHF
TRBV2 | CATRPTRGGEQYF
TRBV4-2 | CASSQGTSGVGEQYF
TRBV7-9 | CASSSGQGAPPDTQYF
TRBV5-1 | CASSLRSGGAVGSGKGETQYF